A single sample is the source of the 27 T cell receptor beta chains below, sequenced in a study of T cells in Graves' hyperthyroidism and ophthalmopathy. RNA transcripts provided the source from which TCR beta CDR3 regions were amplified. RT-PCR in the first round (using the HTBI primer set) targeted the TCR CDR3. One entry per CDR3 protein results from TCRdb running MiXCR on the multiplex PCR reads. The repertoire holds 300,000 to 450,000 distinct CDR3 sequences, with roughly 14% as singletons. The specimen was blood. Receptor source: a man aged 25 to 40 with Graves' hyperthyroidism that later progressed to Graves' ophthalmopathy.

About this clonotype itself: This may stem from a read error, because a much larger clone lies one nucleotide away. Here the CDR3 omits its conserved ending phenylalanine or tryptophan, so a read error is the likely source. The chain's CDR3 is CASSLGYGETQYL. The CDR3 DNA reads as TGTGCCAGCAGTTTAGGGTACGGAGAGACCCAGTACCTC. The gene calls are TRBV6-2 or TRBV6-3 and TRBJ2-5; D unresolved. V lost 4 bases and J 4 bases, leaving 10 bases between the germline ends. CDR3 length: 13 residues. Germline V gene data show CDR1 as MNHEY and CDR2 as SVGEGT.

This clonotype showed up many times. V usage is TRBV5-5 and J usage is TRBJ1-2, with 7 positions matching TRBD1. V was clipped by 2 bases and J by 3 bases; unmatched bases: 4. The CDR3 is 14 amino acids. From germline, CDR1 is SGHKS and CDR2 YYEKEE (reference sequence). The DNA for the CDR3 is TGTGCCAGCAGCTTAACCGGGACAGACTATGGCTACACCTTC. Translated: CASSLTGTDYGYTF.

This clonotype showed up many times. The V gene is TRBV28, the J gene TRBJ2-7; D is unresolved. Trimming shortened V by 3 bases and J by 3 bases, and 9 bases separated the two germline ends. The CDR3 is 13 amino acids. Germline CDR1 and CDR2: MDHEN and SYDVKM. This chain's CDR3 is CASSFPPGYEQYF. CDR3 sequence (DNA): TGTGCCAGCAGTTTCCCCCCCGGCTACGAGCAGTACTTC.

The J gene is TRBJ1-1, the V gene TRBV4-1, with 8 positions matching TRBD1. The J segment lost 0 bases and the V segment lost 1 base, leaving 4 bases of the junction unmatched. The CDR3 contains 16 residues. Germline assignment: CDR1 MGHRA and CDR2 YSYEKL. CDR3 amino acids: CASSQGQGAMNTEAFF. The CDR3 bases are TGCGCCAGCAGCCAAGGGCAGGGGGCGATGAACACTGAAGCTTTCTTT.

This clonotype was detected only a few times. This chain uses TRBV4-1 with TRBJ1-5; TRBD1 aligns across 7 bases. Germline V gene data show CDR1 as MGHRA and CDR2 as YSYEKL. V trimming: 2 bases; J trimming: 1 base; junction bases outside the gene matches: 5. This CDR3 comprises 16 residues. CDR3 DNA sequence: TGCGCCAGCAGCCAAAGACAGGGTGAGAGCAATCAGCCCCAGCATTTT. Its protein is CASSQRQGESNQPQHF.

The sample holds many counts of this clonotype. The V gene is TRBV29-1, the J gene TRBJ1-1; 8 bases map to TRBD1. The V and J ends lost 7 bases and 7 bases, in that order; junction bases with no gene match: 5. The CDR3 sequence is 11 residues long. Germline V gene data show CDR1 as SQVTM and CDR2 as ANQGSEA. In DNA, the CDR3 is TGCAGCGCTTACAGGGGGGGTGAAGCTTTCTTT. Translated, it gives CSAYRGGEAFF.

This clonotype occurred many times. The chain couples TRBV12-5 to TRBJ2-3, with TRBD2 matching over 7 bases. CDR1 and CDR2 from the germline V gene are LGHNT and FRNRAP. V shed 6 bases, J shed 2 bases, and the junction held 8 bases outside the gene matches. The CDR3 consists of 15 residues. The CDR3 DNA follows: TGTGCTAGTGGGGGGACGAGCGGGGACACAGATACGCAGTATTTT. It translates to CASGGTSGDTDTQYF.

This clonotype showed up many times. The V and J genes are TRBV28 and TRBJ1-1; 11 nucleotides align to TRBD1. This CDR3 region has 15 residues. Germline CDR1 and CDR2: MDHEN and SYDVKM. Trimming removed 6 bases from V and 3 bases from J; junction bases left unmatched: 6. The DNA for the CDR3 is TGTGCCAGCAGACCCGAGGGACAGGGGGACACTGAAGCTTTCTTT. Its translation: CASRPEGQGDTEAFF.

With respect to this clonotype: This may be a read error: a much more frequent sequence differs by one nucleotide. The chain has TRBV7-9 and TRBJ2-2, with D hard to call. V was trimmed by 2 bases and J by 2 bases, leaving 12 bases between them. CDR3 size: 16 residues. From germline, CDR1 is SEHNR and CDR2 FQNEAQ (reference sequence). CDR3 in DNA: TGTGCCAGCAGCTTAACTGGTGGCGGTAACACCGGGGAGCTGTTTTTT. Amino acid sequence: CASSLTGGGNTGELFF.

This clonotype occurred many times. The genes are TRBV11-2 and TRBJ2-1; no reliable D call. Germline values: CDR1 SGHAT, CDR2 FQNNGV. The CDR3 is 13 amino acids. Trimming removed 5 bases from V and 4 bases from J, with 9 bases in between. The CDR3 DNA reads as TGTGCCAGCAGCAACGGAAGATACAATGAGCAGTTCTTC. This sequence encodes CASSNGRYNEQFF.

The chain carries TRBV5-6 and TRBJ2-1; 12 bases are shared with TRBD2. The CDR3 runs 18 residues. V trimming: 1 base; J trimming: 8 bases; junction bases outside the gene matches: 13. Germline values: CDR1 SGHDT, CDR2 YYEEEE. The CDR3: CASSLRTSGVGGHYEQFF. The DNA of the CDR3 is TGTGCCAGCAGCTTGCGGACTAGCGGGGTGGGTGGACACTATGAGCAGTTCTTC.

The chain employs TRBV20-1 and TRBJ2-3, with a possible D match to TRBD2 (9 bases). V lost 6 bases, J lost 1 base, and 17 bases lay in between. Germline V gene lookup returns CDR1 DFQATT and CDR2 SNEGSKA (reference sequence). The CDR3 has 15 residues. The CDR3 region has the DNA TGCAGTGCCGCAGGGGGCGGGGGGGGCACAGATACGCAGTATTTT. Translation: CSAAGGGGGTDTQYF.

This clonotype has a handful of counts. This chain links TRBV14 with TRBJ2-1; D could derive from TRBD1 or TRBD2 (5 bases each). The CDR3 is 14 amino acids. V dropped 3 bases and J dropped 10 bases, with 16 bases sitting between them. Looked up from germline, CDR1 is SGHDN and CDR2 is FVKESK. The CDR3 sequence is CASSHDPGRREQFF. The CDR3 coding sequence is TGTGCCAGCAGCCATGACCCGGGACGCCGGGAGCAGTTCTTC. The full variable domain, its missing parts supplied by reference TRBV14 and TRBJ2-1, is EAGVTQFPSHSVIEKGQTVTLRCDPISGHDNLYWYRRVMGKEIKFLLHFVKESKQDESGMPNNRFLAERTGGTYSTLKVQPAELEDSGVYFCASSHDPGRREQFFGPGTRLTVL.

The sample holds many counts of this clonotype. The genes are TRBV6-1 and TRBJ1-5, with a weak D call TRBD1 (6 bases). The germline gives CDR1 MNHNS, CDR2 SASEGT. The CDR3 is made up of 17 amino acids. The V end was cut by 1 base, the J end by 4 bases, with 17 bases between. The CDR3 coding sequence is TGTGCCAGCAGTGAAGATCCAGGGGAGAGGAGTAATCAGCCCCAGCATTTT. Translated: CASSEDPGERSNQPQHF.

This clonotype has a count of ten or more. The genes are TRBV20-1 and TRBJ2-5; 7 positions match TRBD1. Per the germline V gene, CDR1 is DFQATT and CDR2 is SNEGSKA (reference sequence). This CDR3 is 14 amino acids long. V shed 1 base, J shed 4 bases, and the junction held 6 bases outside the gene matches. The CDR3: CSARGQGHGETQYF. The CDR3 nucleotides are TGCAGTGCTAGAGGACAGGGTCACGGAGAGACCCAGTACTTC.

The chain is built from TRBV30 and TRBJ2-1, with 7 positions matching TRBD1. There are 15 residues in the CDR3. The V gene's germline CDR1 is GTSNPN and CDR2 SVGIG (reference sequence). Here the CDR3 reads CAGTAPTLNYNEQFF. CDR3 nucleotide sequence: TGTGCAGGGACAGCTCCAACACTAAACTACAATGAGCAGTTCTTC.

This clonotype was recorded a few times. The gene calls are TRBV24-1 and TRBJ1-4; D gene ambiguous. Germline assignment: CDR1 KGHDR and CDR2 SFDVKD. The CDR3 is 15 amino acids. Deletions cut 4 bases from V and 0 bases from J, with 8 bases between. The CDR3 DNA reads TGTGCCACCAGTGAGGGCGGGGCAACTAATGAAAAACTGTTTTTT. Its translation: CATSEGGATNEKLFF.

This clonotype was detected ten times or more. The chain is built from TRBV11-2 and TRBJ1-6, with D possibly matching TRBD1 (5 bases). Trimming took off 5 bases at V and 6 bases at J, with 14 bases between the two ends. CDR1 SGHAT and CDR2 FQNNGV come from the germline V gene. The CDR3 totals 15 residues. The CDR3 nucleotides are TGTGCCAGCAGCAAGGGGACGTTGGGTAATTCACCCCTCCACTTT. Protein: CASSKGTLGNSPLHF.

V and J are TRBV6-2 or TRBV6-3 and TRBJ1-1; D is unclear. Trimming took off 3 bases at V and 4 bases at J, with 9 bases between the two ends. Germline V gives CDR1 MNHEY, CDR2 SVGEGT. The CDR3 runs 13 residues. CDR3 nucleotides: TGTGCCAGCAGTTATCTTCTGTCCACTGAAGCTTTCTTT. Translation gives CASSYLLSTEAFF.

In this sample, this clonotype turned up many times. The rearrangement links TRBV27 to TRBJ2-1; a weak D match, TRBD1 (6 bases). The CDR3 covers 15 residues. The V and J ends lost 7 bases and 9 bases respectively, with 22 bases between them. The V gene's germline CDR1 is MNHEY and CDR2 SMNVEV (reference sequence). CDR3 loop: CASNWLQGRGGEQFF. DNA of the CDR3: TGTGCCAGCAATTGGTTACAGGGAAGAGGCGGTGAGCAGTTCTTC.

This clonotype was recorded many times. The gene calls are TRBV12-3 or TRBV12-4 and TRBJ1-2; 9 positions match TRBD1. After removal of 6 bases from V and 4 bases from J, the junction contained 0 bases not matched to a gene. This CDR3 has 12 amino acids. CDR3: CASRDRGYGYTF. The CDR3 region has the DNA TGTGCCAGCAGGGACAGGGGCTATGGCTACACCTTC.

This clonotype was found many times. This sequence joins TRBV27 and TRBJ2-7, with 7 bases fitting TRBD2. CDR3 length: 14 residues. The junction had 6 bases not matched to a gene; V was cut back by 5 bases and J by 2 bases. Looked up from germline, CDR1 is MNHEY and CDR2 is SMNVEV (reference sequence). As DNA, the CDR3 is TGTGCCAGCAGTGTGGGAGGGAGCGCCTACGAGCAGTACTTC. This codes for CASSVGGSAYEQYF.

V usage is TRBV20-1 and J usage is TRBJ2-7, with TRBD2 matching over 9 bases. The V gene's germline CDR1 is DFQATT and CDR2 SNEGSKA (reference sequence). The CDR3 length is 17 residues. V dropped 1 base and J dropped 0; count of bases not matched to a gene: 10. This CDR3 reads CSARGGLAGSSSYEQYF. CDR3 nucleotide sequence: TGCAGTGCTAGAGGCGGGCTAGCGGGGTCGAGCTCCTACGAGCAGTACTTC.

The rearrangement links TRBV6-1 to TRBJ2-1; D might be TRBD2 (6 bases). The germline V gene has CDR1 MNHNS and CDR2 SASEGT. This CDR3 has 14 residues. Deletions cut 7 bases from V and 9 bases from J, with 19 bases between. In DNA form, the CDR3 reads TGTGCCAGCATGGGACGGGGGTACCGCGGTGAGCAGTTCTTC. Amino acid sequence: CASMGRGYRGEQFF.

The table lists this clonotype with many counts. The chain employs TRBV28 and TRBJ1-5; no clear D. In germline, CDR1 is MDHEN, CDR2 SYDVKM. Trimming stripped 5 bases from V and 5 bases from J, with 31 bases between. This CDR3 region has 20 residues. The CDR3 coding sequence is TGTGCCAGCAGTCCAACAATCCTAGTAAACAGAAAAGGAATGGATCAGCCCCAGCATTTT. Protein: CASSPTILVNRKGMDQPQHF.

In this sample, this clonotype turned up many times. The chain has TRBV11-2 and TRBJ2-5; the D call may be TRBD1 or TRBD2 (6 bases each). Trimming removed 5 bases at V and 5 bases at J, with 15 bases between. The germline CDR1 and CDR2 sequences are SGHAT and FQNNGV. The CDR3 covers 14 residues. The CDR3 loop reads CASSPIGGGETQYF. The CDR3 nucleotides read TGTGCCAGCAGCCCGATCGGAGGGGGGGAGACCCAGTACTTC.

This clonotype has only a few counts. The chain combines TRBV7-9 with TRBJ1-1, with 7 bases that match TRBD1. CDR1 SEHNR and CDR2 FQNEAQ come from the germline V gene (reference sequence). The CDR3 covers 15 residues. The V and J ends lost 4 bases and 3 bases, in that order; junction bases with no gene match: 8. The CDR3, as DNA: TGTGCCAGCAGCTCCGGACAGGTTGGGGACACTGAAGCTTTCTTT. Translated: CASSSGQVGDTEAFF.